The 9 T cell receptor beta chains listed next were all sequenced from one sample in a study of T cell changes during pregnancy in multiple sclerosis. Sequencing used immunoSEQ multiplex PCR; TCRdb keeps in-frame clones, though not all of them. The table has roughly 80,000 clones, just over 90% seen once. Sequenced here: peripheral blood, sampled in the second trimester of pregnancy. These TCRs come from a female donor with multiple sclerosis, enrolled in a pregnancy study.

The CDR3: CASSELYSSGNTIYF. The CDR3 nucleotides read TGTGCCAGCAGTGAGCTCTACAGCTCTGGAAACACCATATATTTT. V gene TRBV6-1 combines with J gene TRBJ1-3, with unresolved D. Germline values: CDR1 MNHNS, CDR2 SASEGT. Trimming left V 3 bases short and J 0 bases short, with 9 bases between. This CDR3 is 15 amino acids long.

V gene TRBV27 combines with J gene TRBJ1-5; D is unresolved. Trimming cost V 1 base and J 2 bases, with 9 bases left between them. CDR3 length equals 15 residues. CDR1 and CDR2 from the germline V gene are MNHEY and SMNVEV (reference sequence). CDR3 in amino acids: CASSLWSGGNQPQHF. CDR3 DNA sequence: TGTGCCAGCAGTTTATGGTCCGGGGGCAATCAGCCCCAGCATTTT.

V and J are TRBV5-6 and TRBJ2-7; D is uncertain. V shed 1 base and J shed 2 bases, with 4 bases lying between them. CDR1 SGHDT and CDR2 YYEEEE come from the germline V gene. This CDR3 contains 12 residues. This chain's CDR3 is CASSLITYEQYF. As DNA, the CDR3 is TGTGCCAGCAGCTTGATCACCTACGAGCAGTACTTC.

The chain combines TRBV9 with TRBJ2-7; 7 bases are shared with TRBD1. CDR3 size: 16 residues. Trimming took 5 bases from V and 5 from J; bases not matched to a gene: 16. Germline CDR1 is SGDLS and CDR2 is YYNGEE. As DNA, the CDR3 is TGTGCCAGCAGTTCCCCGCGAGGGGGCCACCGGAACGAGCAGTACTTC. Translation: CASSSPRGGHRNEQYF. The entire variable domain, with the rest obtained from reference TRBV9 and TRBJ2-7, is as follows: DSGVTQTPKHLITATGQRVTLRCSPRSGDLSVYWYQQSLDQGLQFLIQYYNGEERAKGNILERFSAQQFPDLHSELNLSSLELGDSALYFCASSSPRGGHRNEQYFGPGTRLTVT.

The chain carries TRBV29-1 and TRBJ1-1; D is undetermined. The CDR3 is made up of 10 amino acids. Germline V gene sequence: CDR1 SQVTM, CDR2 ANQGSEA. The ends were cut back, 6 bases at V and 2 bases at J, with 4 bases in the middle. The CDR3 DNA sequence: TGCAGCGTCCATAACACTGAAGCTTTCTTT. It codes for CSVHNTEAFF.

The chain is built from TRBV19 and TRBJ1-5; D ambiguous. Per germline, CDR1 LNHDA and CDR2 SQIVND (reference sequence). This CDR3 contains 16 residues. Trimming cost V 2 bases and J 2 bases, with 13 bases left between them. The CDR3 sequence is CASSIMGSLGNQPQHF. The CDR3 DNA follows: TGTGCCAGTAGTATAATGGGCAGCCTGGGCAATCAGCCCCAGCATTTT.

In its sample, this clone was seen once. The chain carries TRBV7-9 and TRBJ2-7, with 10 bases identical to TRBD2. Germline V gene sequence: CDR1 SEHNR, CDR2 FQNEAQ (reference sequence). The CDR3 runs 16 residues. The V gene end was trimmed by 4 bases and the J gene end by 2 bases; junction bases not matched to a gene: 8. The CDR3 DNA follows: TGTGCCAGCAGCTACGGATCCCTAGCGGGGGCCTACGAGCAGTACTTC. It is translated as CASSYGSLAGAYEQYF.

This chain links TRBV6-5 with TRBJ1-2, with D perhaps matching TRBD1 (5 bases). Trimming removed 5 bases at V and 5 bases at J, with 18 bases between. Germline V gene lookup returns CDR1 MNHEY and CDR2 SVGAGI. This CDR3 contains 15 residues. CDR3 amino acids: CASSPLPGTGYGYTF. As DNA, the CDR3 is TGTGCCAGCAGTCCCCTGCCCGGGACTGGATATGGCTACACCTTC.

The chain employs TRBV15 and TRBJ2-1; the D gene is possibly TRBD2 (5 bases). The germline V gene encodes CDR1 LNHNV and CDR2 YYDKDF (reference sequence). The CDR3 contains 18 residues. V dropped 2 bases and J dropped 8 bases, with 25 bases sitting between them. DNA for the CDR3: TGTGCCACCAGCAGACCCCGCCGAAGGAAAGCGGAGGACGATGAGCAGTTCTTC. It encodes CATSRPRRRKAEDDEQFF.